This T cell receptor (beta chain) was identified during a study of spatial heterogeneity in lung cancer. Time point specified: sample taken at primary tumor resection. The approximately 69 donors had untreated early-stage non-small cell lung cancer. The input material, whole RNA from tumor, nontumor lung or frozen PBMC, was sequenced unsorted. This clonotype was recorded many times. No antigen is known for it. V shed 5 bases and J shed 3 bases, with 3 bases lying between them. The germline CDR1 and CDR2 sequences are SNHLY and FYNNEI. This CDR3 comprises 11 residues. Each molecule of TCR cDNA was tagged with one unique molecular identifier. TCRdb processed the 5' RACE reads anew with MiXCR; each CDR3 protein has one entry. The table records several thousand distinct CDR3 sequences, 5.5% to 7.5% of them present only once. Whole-study results and caveats: How many expanded intratumoral alpha and beta TCRs were present tracked the tumor mutation count, which was a count of nonsynonymous mutations. Of tumor T cells, an estimated coverage of around 7% was reached for alpha chains and roughly 12% for beta chains.

This clonotype was sampled from a male donor with early-stage non-small cell lung cancer. This material consisted of lung tumor tissue, taken at surgery. The chain carries TRBV2 and TRBJ2-3; D gene uncertain. CDR3 coding DNA: TGTGCCAGCAGTACTACAGATACGCAGTATTTT. It specifies CASSTTDTQYF. Drawing the rest from reference TRBV2 and TRBJ2-3, the complete variable domain is EPEVTQTPSHQVTQMGQEVILRCVPISNHLYFYWYRQILGQKVEFLVSFYNNEISEKSEIFDDQFSVERPDGSNFTLKIRSTKLEDSAMYFCASSTTDTQYFGPGTRLTVL.